This record looks at one TCR beta chain sequence and its context. Its target is not known. The germline V gene has CDR1 SGHRS and CDR2 YFSETQ. V shed 0 bases and J shed 4 bases, with 10 bases lying between them. The CDR3 consists of 15 residues. These data come from a study of T cell responses to AZD1222 COVID-19 vaccine. Study-wide results and caveats: Regions 160-218 and 743-854 dominated among vaccine-associated CD4 TCRs spanning spike. Spike-specific TCR depth and breadth grew after two AZD1222 doses. Reportedly, nearly half of unique spike TCRs recognized epitopes outside B.1.351/B.1.1.7 mutations. Most donors were white British, females outnumbered males, and clonal diversity was possibly underestimated.

Here immunoSEQ multiplex PCR was the method, and the copy in TCRdb shows in-frame clones only, minus some. Of 95,000 to 150,000 clones listed, about 90% are singletons. The TCR originated in an adult in good health. The rearrangement joins TRBV5-1 to TRBJ2-2; D uncertain. The specimen comprised peripheral blood, sampled on day 0 of MenACWY control vaccination. CDR3 protein: CASSLGSNPTGELFF. The CDR3 nucleotides are TGCGCCAGCAGCTTGGGGTCCAACCCCACCGGGGAGCTGTTTTTT.